The source of this TCR beta chain is a study of T cells in Graves' hyperthyroidism and ophthalmopathy. This CDR3 spans 13 amino acids. The V end lost 8 bases, the J end lost 5 bases, and 15 bases lay between the germline ends. TCR beta CDR3 sequences were amplified from RNA transcripts. The study used the HTBI primer set for a first-round RT-PCR of the TCR CDR3. In TCRdb, the multiplex PCR reads were re-called with MiXCR into one record per CDR3 protein. The sample gives under 400,000 distinct CDR3 sequences, roughly 25% of which show up once; around 70% is in the top ten. This sequence was found in a man over 45 with Graves' hyperthyroidism. The chain recombines TRBV12-3 or TRBV12-4 with TRBJ2-5; D perhaps matches TRBD2 (5 bases). Sequencing was done on a sample of blood. Written as DNA, the CDR3 is TGTGCCAGCGGCACCGAGGAGCGGGAGACCCAGTACTTC. Translation gives CASGTEERETQYF.